The present T cell receptor (beta chain) was sequenced within a study of blood T cell repertoires in COVID-19. In the study's own analysis: Reference gene primers were amplified, and this amplification served to estimate nucleated cell counts. Clones were sequenced by immunoSEQ multiplex PCR, and TCRdb holds only the in-frame ones, with some missing. V, J and clone size reflect that table, while D and trimming were determined from the DNA. The sample comprises 150,000 to 200,000 clones, 70% to 90% of which are singletons, and 3.5% to 4.5% rests with the top ten. V dropped 3 bases and J dropped 12 bases, with 8 bases sitting between them. This CDR3 spans 9 amino acids. The germline gives CDR1 SQVTM, CDR2 ANQGSEA.

The TCR sequence derives from a human donor in a cohort sampled during active COVID-19. The sample was peripheral blood. The V gene is TRBV29-1, the J gene TRBJ1-1; D is ambiguous. CDR3 protein: CSVEEGSFF. The CDR3 DNA follows: TGCAGCGTTGAGGAGGGTTCTTTCTTT.